This passage covers 25 T cell receptor beta chains from one sample sequenced in a study of OX40 agonist ivuxolimab in advanced cancers. Sequencing used immunoSEQ multiplex PCR; TCRdb keeps in-frame clones, though not all of them. This sample carries 66,000 or so clones, roughly 76% of them seen once, and the ten largest clones take roughly 1.5%. Sequencing used CD4+ or CD8+ T cells sorted from blood, obtained in a trial of the OX40 agonist ivuxolimab. These receptors came from an adult with an advanced solid tumor such as melanoma, head and neck, liver or kidney cancer.

Remarks on this clone: Other DNA sequences from this sample encode an identical CDR3 as well. The chain is built from TRBV10-3 and TRBJ2-1; TRBD2 matches 7 bases. V was pared by 4 bases and J by 2 bases, with 5 bases of the junction left unmatched. The germline V gene encodes CDR1 ENHRY and CDR2 SYGVKD. The CDR3 covers 15 residues. The CDR3 loop reads CAISGAGETYNEQFF. DNA of the CDR3: TGTGCCATCAGTGGTGCGGGGGAAACCTACAATGAGCAGTTCTTC.

CDR3 nucleotide sequence: TGTGCCAGCTCACGTCGGGGCAGACCGGACAACAATGAGCAGTTCTTC. This sequence encodes CASSRRGRPDNNEQFF. This sequence joins TRBV18 and TRBJ2-1; TRBD1 or TRBD2 may be the D gene (5 bases each). V dropped 4 bases and J dropped 5 bases, with 18 bases sitting between them. This CDR3 is 16 amino acids long. CDR1 is KGHSH, CDR2 LQKENI, per germline.

This chain uses TRBV5-1 with TRBJ1-3, with TRBD1 as a possible D gene (5 bases). V lost 4 bases and J 8 bases, leaving 16 bases between the germline ends. CDR3 length: 14 residues. CDR1 and CDR2 from the germline V gene are SGHRS and YFSETQ. CDR3 coding DNA: TGCGCCAGCAGCCCCGATCCCGGGGGGGACACCATATATTTT. It translates to CASSPDPGGDTIYF.

This clone was detected once. This rearrangement joins TRBV6-1 to TRBJ1-5; tentatively, D is TRBD1 (5 bases). The CDR3 runs to 16 residues. V gave up 2 bases and J gave up 9 bases, with 20 bases separating them. Germline V gene lookup returns CDR1 MNHNS and CDR2 SASEGT. In DNA form, the CDR3 reads TGTGCCAGCAGTGAATGGGCGGGGTCTCTTGGGGCGCCCCAGCATTTT. Its translation is CASSEWAGSLGAPQHF.

Only a few counts were recorded for this clone. The chain recombines TRBV5-1 with TRBJ2-7; 12 bases agree with TRBD2. V shed 1 base, J shed 2 bases, and the junction held 7 bases outside the gene matches. Germline V gene data show CDR1 as SGHRS and CDR2 as YFSETQ. The CDR3 loop spans 17 amino acids. The CDR3 nucleotides read TGCGCCAGCAGCTTGCTAGCGGGGGGGCCTGTTACCTACGAGCAGTACTTC. Its translation: CASSLLAGGPVTYEQYF. The full variable domain, completed using reference TRBV5-1 and TRBJ2-7, is KAGVTQTPRYLIKTRGQQVTLSCSPISGHRSVSWYQQTPGQGLQFLFEYFSETQRNKGNFPGRFSGRQFSNSRSEMNVSTLELGDSALYLCASSLLAGGPVTYEQYFGPGTRLTVT.

This chain uses TRBV7-3 with TRBJ1-1; D remains unclear. The CDR3 covers 13 residues. Per the germline V gene, CDR1 is SGHTA and CDR2 is FQGTGA. V was cut by 4 bases and J by 6 bases, with 12 bases left in between. The CDR3 reads CASSSYGSAEAFF. CDR3 coding DNA: TGTGCCAGCAGCTCCTACGGGTCGGCTGAAGCTTTCTTT. The variable domain in full, with the rest retrieved from reference TRBV7-3 and TRBJ1-1, is GAGVSQTPSNKVTEKGKYVELRCDPISGHTALYWYRQSLGQGPEFLIYFQGTGAADDSGLPNDRFFAVRPEGSVSTLKIQRTERGDSAVYLCASSSYGSAEAFFGQGTRLTVV.

V gene TRBV7-9 combines with J gene TRBJ2-5; D remains unclear. Looked up from germline, CDR1 is SEHNR and CDR2 is FQNEAQ (reference sequence). The V and J ends lost 1 base and 5 bases respectively, with 14 bases between them. CDR3 length: 15 residues. The CDR3 loop reads CASSLVLGRRETQYF. For the CDR3, the DNA is TGTGCCAGCAGCTTAGTTTTAGGACGGCGCGAGACCCAGTACTTC.

On this clone itself: The junction departs from germline at one end; a sequencing error may be responsible. This chain connects TRBV7-7 to TRBJ2-7; TRBD2 matches 8 bases. The CDR3 runs to 14 residues. Germline V gives CDR1 SSHAT, CDR2 FNYEAQ (reference sequence). CDR3: CASSRDPGLDEQYF. The CDR3 DNA is TGTGCTAGCAGCCGGGACCCGGGACTAGACGAGCAGTACTTC.

In its sample, this clone was seen once. The chain employs TRBV5-1 and TRBJ1-2; no reliable D call. V was pared by 1 base and J by 0 bases, with 10 bases between. The CDR3 is 15 residues long. The germline V gene encodes CDR1 SGHRS and CDR2 YFSETQ. The CDR3 region has the DNA TGCGCCAGCAGCTTGACGATAGCAGCTAACTATGGCTACACCTTC. Protein sequence: CASSLTIAANYGYTF.

The chain joins TRBV7-9 to TRBJ1-2, with D uncertain. The CDR3 consists of 17 residues. Germline CDR1 SEHNR, CDR2 FQNEAQ (reference sequence). The V and J ends lost 2 bases and 0 bases respectively, with 16 bases between them. The CDR3 coding sequence is TGTGCCAGCAGCTTATTGACGGCTAAACTTGCTAACTATGGCTACACCTTC. Amino acids: CASSLLTAKLANYGYTF.

On this clone itself: A much more abundant neighbour one base away suggests this may be a read error. V and J are TRBV27 and TRBJ2-5, with D uncertain. The end of the DNA fits TRBJ2-7 better, so the J call may be wrong. Germline V gives CDR1 MNHEY, CDR2 SMNVEV (reference sequence). CDR3 size: 13 residues. In DNA, the CDR3 is TGTGCCAGCAGTTTCGGCGGCACCTACGAGCAGTACTTC. Translated, it gives CASSFGGTYEQYF.

This clone came up once. This chain joins TRBV7-6 and TRBJ1-1; no clear D gene. The CDR3 consists of 13 residues. Germline CDR1 and CDR2: SGHVS and FNYEAQ. Deletions cut 5 bases from V and 1 base from J, with 8 bases between. CDR3 amino acids: CASSRQENTEAFF. DNA for the CDR3: TGTGCCAGCAGCCGACAAGAGAACACTGAAGCTTTCTTT.

V gene TRBV29-1 combines with J gene TRBJ2-7; TRBD2 agrees at 11 bases. The ends lost 7 bases at V and 6 bases at J; junction bases unmatched: 11. Germline values: CDR1 SQVTM, CDR2 ANQGSEA. The CDR3 sequence is 14 residues long. CDR3 nucleotide sequence: TGCAGCGCTTCTACTAGCGGGAGATCAGGCGAGCAGTACTTC. It specifies CSASTSGRSGEQYF.

The chain recombines TRBV30 with TRBJ2-7, with 11 bases identical to TRBD2. V dropped 6 bases and J dropped 4; count of bases not matched to a gene: 5. CDR1 GTSNPN and CDR2 SVGIG come from the germline V gene (reference sequence). This CDR3 has 13 amino acids. The CDR3 region is CACTSGSMYEQYF. The CDR3 DNA reads as TGTGCCTGTACTAGCGGGAGTATGTACGAGCAGTACTTC.

The chain is built from TRBV19 and TRBJ1-1, with D unclear. Per the germline V gene, CDR1 is LNHDA and CDR2 is SQIVND (reference sequence). CDR3 length: 15 residues. The ends were cut back, 3 bases at V and 1 base at J, with 12 bases in the middle. The CDR3 sequence is CASSMIDGGNTEAFF. CDR3 in DNA: TGTGCCAGTAGTATGATCGACGGCGGGAACACTGAAGCTTTCTTT.

This clone was seen a single time. V and J are TRBV5-8 and TRBJ1-6, with D possibly being TRBD1 (5 bases). Looked up from germline, CDR1 is SGHTS and CDR2 is YDEGEE. Trimming removed 4 bases at V and 9 bases at J, with 17 bases between. This CDR3 is built from 15 residues. CDR3 amino acids: CASSQVGGKTSPLHF. In DNA form, the CDR3 reads TGTGCCAGCAGCCAAGTGGGGGGTAAGACTTCACCCCTCCACTTT.

This clone occurred a few times. The rearrangement joins TRBV12-5 to TRBJ1-1, with D possibly matching TRBD1 (6 bases). The CDR3 consists of 14 residues. Germline V lookup: CDR1 LGHNT, CDR2 FRNRAP. Trimming shortened V by 3 bases and J by 2 bases, and 10 bases separated the two germline ends. CDR3 residues: CASGFGTLNTEAFF. CDR3 bases: TGTGCTAGTGGTTTCGGGACACTCAACACTGAAGCTTTCTTT.

The chain uses TRBV2 and TRBJ2-1; tentatively, D is TRBD1 (7 bases). Trimming removed 6 bases at V and 7 bases at J, with 25 bases between. CDR3 size: 17 residues. The germline gives CDR1 SNHLY, CDR2 FYNNEI. CDR3 bases: TGTGCCAGCAGAGACGGGGGCAGGGGGTGGAGTAGTAATGAGCAGTTCTTC. It yields the protein CASRDGGRGWSSNEQFF.

The V gene is TRBV10-1, the J gene TRBJ2-2; D possibly corresponds to TRBD1 (5 bases). V was pared by 3 bases and J by 4 bases, with 15 bases between. Germline CDR1 is WNHNN and CDR2 is SYGVQD (reference sequence). The CDR3 length is 16 residues. The CDR3 loop is CASSDESQGSTGELFF. For the CDR3, the DNA is TGCGCCAGCAGTGATGAGTCCCAGGGTAGCACCGGGGAGCTGTTTTTT.

The J gene is TRBJ2-7, the V gene TRBV19; 8 bases are shared with TRBD2. The CDR3 is made up of 14 amino acids. Germline V lookup: CDR1 LNHDA, CDR2 SQIVND (reference sequence). The V gene end was trimmed by 4 bases and the J gene end by 2 bases; junction bases not matched to a gene: 4. The CDR3 region has the DNA TGTGCCAGTAGTACGGGAGGGAAGACCTACGAGCAGTACTTC. This codes for CASSTGGKTYEQYF.

This clone was seen only a few times. As DNA, the CDR3 is TGCGCCAGCAGTGAGTGGGGACTAGCGGGTGAAAACATTCAGTACTTC. The encoded protein is CASSEWGLAGENIQYF. This chain uses TRBV10-2 with TRBJ2-4, with 12 bases lining up with TRBD2. CDR3 length: 16 residues. CDR1 is WSHSY and CDR2 is SAAADI in the germline V gene. The trim removed 1 base at V and 5 bases at J, leaving 3 bases unmatched.

The chain has TRBV10-1 and TRBJ2-1; 14 bases align to TRBD2. CDR3 length: 18 residues. The germline gives CDR1 WNHNN, CDR2 SYGVQD (reference sequence). Trimming took 3 bases from V and 7 from J; bases not matched to a gene: 11. CDR3 nucleotide sequence: TGCGCCAGCAGTGATGTTTTGACTAGCGGGGGGGCTCTGAATGAGCAGTTCTTC. Translating gives CASSDVLTSGGALNEQFF.

V gene TRBV5-1 combines with J gene TRBJ2-7; TRBD1 is a possible D gene (6 bases). Germline assignment: CDR1 SGHRS and CDR2 YFSETQ. The ends were cut back, 1 base at V and 3 bases at J, with 11 bases in the middle. CDR3 length: 14 residues. The CDR3 bases are TGCGCCAGCAGCTTGTCGGGACAAAACTACGAGCAGTACTTC. Translated: CASSLSGQNYEQYF.

The chain combines TRBV30 with TRBJ1-2, with a weak D call TRBD1 (6 bases). The CDR3 runs to 13 residues. The V and J ends lost 2 bases and 4 bases respectively, with 11 bases between them. Germline lookup yields CDR1 GTSNPN and CDR2 SVGIG (reference sequence). The DNA for the CDR3 is TGTGCCTGGAGTAAACAGGGCATCTATGGCTACACCTTC. This encodes CAWSKQGIYGYTF.

This chain's CDR3 is CASSLFRTSGGTDTQYF. The CDR3 DNA follows: TGTGCCAGCTCACTCTTCAGGACTAGCGGAGGCACAGATACGCAGTATTTT. This sequence joins TRBV18 and TRBJ2-3; TRBD2 aligns across 10 bases. The CDR3 sequence is 17 residues long. Per germline, CDR1 KGHSH and CDR2 LQKENI. J was trimmed by 1 base and V by 4 bases; bases with no gene match: 8.